This TCR beta chain was identified during a study of shared clonotypes between healthy human individuals. The CDR3 sequence is 14 residues long. The germline gives CDR1 SGHTA, CDR2 FQGNSA. The germline V and J ends were trimmed by 3 bases and 8 bases, with 11 bases remaining between them. In the source study's methods: Filtering differed since immunoSEQ provided only junctions, with no quality scores. Libraries were prepared by immunoSEQ multiplex PCR; TCRdb keeps only in-frame clonotypes and omits some of them. V and J calls and clone size are copied from that table; D and trimming were computed from the DNA. The sample yields nearly 2 million clones, about 95% seen once. The naive CD8 fraction comprised CD45RO-negative cells positively selected for CCR7 and excluded terminally differentiated effector memory CD45RA+ cells.

Sequenced input: naive CD8+ T cells sorted from blood. The V and J genes are TRBV7-2 and TRBJ1-6; D might be TRBD1 (5 bases). The sequence was obtained from a man aged 18 to 30 in good health. The CDR3 DNA follows: TGTGCCAGCAGCTTTCTCGGGGGAGATTCACCCCTCCACTTT. Its translation is CASSFLGGDSPLHF.